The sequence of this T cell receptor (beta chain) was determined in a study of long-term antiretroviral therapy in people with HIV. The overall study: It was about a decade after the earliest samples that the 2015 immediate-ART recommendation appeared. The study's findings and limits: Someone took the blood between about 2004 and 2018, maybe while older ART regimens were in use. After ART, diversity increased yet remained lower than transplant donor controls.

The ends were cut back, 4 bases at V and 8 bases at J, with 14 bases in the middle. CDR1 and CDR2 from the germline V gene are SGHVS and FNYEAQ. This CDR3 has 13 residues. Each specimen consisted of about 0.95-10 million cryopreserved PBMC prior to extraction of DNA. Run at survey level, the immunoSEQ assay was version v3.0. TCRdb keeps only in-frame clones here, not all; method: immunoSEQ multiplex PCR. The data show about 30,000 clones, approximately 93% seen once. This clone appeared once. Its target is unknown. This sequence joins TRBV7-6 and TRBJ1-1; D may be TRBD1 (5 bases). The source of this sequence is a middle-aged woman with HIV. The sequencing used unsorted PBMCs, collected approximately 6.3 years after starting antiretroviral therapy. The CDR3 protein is CASSSRRSGEAFF. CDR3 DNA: TGTGCCAGCAGCTCCCGACGGTCAGGGGAAGCTTTCTTT.